The next 25 T cell receptor beta chains were all read from a single sample in a study of cytomegalovirus exposure and HLA in healthy donors. In the PCR, 60 Vbeta and 13 Jbeta primers were used. Method: immunoSEQ multiplex PCR; TCRdb's copy keeps in-frame clones and lacks some. The sample gives around 100,000 clones, roughly 85% of which show up once; 5% to 6.5% is in the top ten. The sample consisted of PBMCs. The source of these receptors is a man in his sixties in good health and CMV-seropositive.

The chain joins TRBV7-8 to TRBJ2-7, with D unclear. V was pared by 4 bases and J by 0 bases, with 4 bases between. The length of the CDR3 is 12 residues. Germline V gives CDR1 SGHVS, CDR2 FQNEAQ. The CDR3 reads CASSSSSYEQYF. For the CDR3, the DNA is TGTGCCAGCAGCTCGAGCTCCTACGAGCAGTACTTC.

The chain joins TRBV7-8 to TRBJ1-4; a weak D match, TRBD1 (6 bases). The length of the CDR3 is 16 residues. The germline CDR1 and CDR2 sequences are SGHVS and FQNEAQ. The V end was cut by 7 bases, the J end by 8 bases, with 23 bases between. The chain's CDR3 is CASNPGRLGAGEKLFF. The CDR3, as DNA: TGTGCCAGCAACCCAGGGCGGCTGGGGGCTGGGGAAAAACTGTTTTTT.

To note about this clone: One junction end disagrees with the germline gene, perhaps due to a read error. CDR3: CSSSNLPGMSTDTQYF. In DNA, the CDR3 is TGTTCCAGCAGCAACCTCCCAGGTATGAGCACAGATACGCAGTATTTT. V gene TRBV7-9 combines with J gene TRBJ2-3; D not certain. The germline V gene has CDR1 SEHNR and CDR2 FQNEAQ (reference sequence). There are 16 residues in the CDR3.

V usage is TRBV6-5 and J usage is TRBJ1-2; weak D call: TRBD1 (6 bases). Germline CDR1 reads MNHEY; CDR2 reads SVGAGI. The CDR3 length is 15 residues. V shed 0 bases and J shed 4 bases, with 12 bases lying between them. The DNA for the CDR3 is TGTGCCAGCAGTTACTCGATCCTACAGGGCTATGGCTACACCTTC. Residues: CASSYSILQGYGYTF.

This sequence joins TRBV27 and TRBJ1-5, with unresolved D. This CDR3 comprises 12 residues. Deletions cut 3 bases from V and 5 bases from J, with 5 bases between. The germline V gene has CDR1 MNHEY and CDR2 SMNVEV (reference sequence). This chain's CDR3 is CASSFPDQPQHF. In nucleotides, the CDR3 is TGTGCCAGCAGTTTTCCTGATCAGCCCCAGCATTTT.

The chain recombines TRBV29-1 with TRBJ2-7, with 8 bases that match TRBD1. CDR1 is SQVTM and CDR2 is ANQGSEA in the germline V gene. This CDR3 has 13 amino acids. The J segment lost 5 bases and the V segment lost 5 bases, leaving 8 bases of the junction unmatched. The CDR3 reads CSVPRAGGHEQYF. CDR3 coding DNA: TGCAGCGTTCCCCGGGCAGGGGGCCACGAGCAGTACTTC.

The chain couples TRBV6-5 to TRBJ1-2; D is ambiguous. V gave up 6 bases and J gave up 2 bases, with 13 bases separating them. The CDR3 sequence is 14 residues long. The germline V gene encodes CDR1 MNHEY and CDR2 SVGAGI. CDR3 sequence reads: CASRTGGENYGYTF. The CDR3 DNA sequence: TGTGCCAGCAGGACGGGAGGAGAGAACTATGGCTACACCTTC.

This clone has a single count. The gene calls are TRBV9 and TRBJ2-2; the D gene is possibly TRBD2 (6 bases). Germline assignment: CDR1 SGDLS and CDR2 YYNGEE. There are 14 residues in the CDR3. Trimming pared 6 bases from V and 4 bases from J, leaving 13 bases between. DNA of the CDR3: TGTGCCAGCACCACGTTGGGGGGCACCGGGGAGCTGTTTTTT. As protein: CASTTLGGTGELFF.

J is TRBJ1-2 and V is TRBV19; TRBD1 might be the D (5 bases). Germline CDR1 LNHDA, CDR2 SQIVND (reference sequence). The CDR3 covers 13 residues. The V end lost 3 bases, the J end lost 7 bases, and 12 bases lay between the germline ends. The CDR3: CASSIVGHGGYTF. The CDR3 DNA reads TGTGCCAGTAGTATCGTGGGGCATGGTGGCTACACCTTC.

The chain joins TRBV5-1 to TRBJ2-5; D remains unclear. V was shortened by 6 bases and J by 3 bases, with 6 bases between the two germline ends. The CDR3 consists of 11 residues. The germline gives CDR1 SGHRS, CDR2 YFSETQ. CDR3 residues: CASTLKETQYF. Here the CDR3 DNA reads TGCGCCAGCACCCTAAAAGAGACCCAGTACTTC.

V is TRBV9 and J is TRBJ1-2; a possible D gene is TRBD1 (6 bases). Germline V gene data show CDR1 as SGDLS and CDR2 as YYNGEE. There are 16 residues in the CDR3. V dropped 0 bases and J dropped 3 bases, with 15 bases sitting between them. CDR3 DNA sequence: TGTGCCAGCAGCGTAGTCCCTCAGGGGAGCGACTATGGCTACACCTTC. Translating it yields CASSVVPQGSDYGYTF.

For the CDR3, the DNA is TGCGCCAGCAGCTCAGGGGCCAATCCCTCGCACACTGAAGCTTTCTTT. Translation: CASSSGANPSHTEAFF. The gene calls are TRBV5-1 and TRBJ1-1; D possibly corresponds to TRBD1 (6 bases). Germline V gene data show CDR1 as SGHRS and CDR2 as YFSETQ. Trimming stripped 3 bases from V and 3 bases from J, with 18 bases between. This CDR3 has 16 residues. Full variable domain (remainder filled in from reference TRBV5-1 and TRBJ1-1): KAGVTQTPRYLIKTRGQQVTLSCSPISGHRSVSWYQQTPGQGLQFLFEYFSETQRNKGNFPGRFSGRQFSNSRSEMNVSTLELGDSALYLCASSSGANPSHTEAFFGQGTRLTVV.

V is TRBV5-1 and J is TRBJ1-1; the D gene is possibly TRBD1 (6 bases). V was trimmed by 3 bases and J by 1 base, leaving 10 bases between them. The CDR3 has 14 amino acids. Germline loops: CDR1 SGHRS, CDR2 YFSETQ. The CDR3 reads CASSSQGPNTEAFF. CDR3 coding DNA: TGCGCCAGCAGCTCACAGGGACCGAACACTGAAGCTTTCTTT.

As to this clone: Distinct nucleotide sequences in the sample also encode this CDR3. The gene calls are TRBV9 and TRBJ2-5, with 11 bases aligning to TRBD1. Losses at the gene ends were 0 bases for V and 4 bases for J; bases not matched to a gene: 5. The length of the CDR3 is 16 residues. The germline gives CDR1 SGDLS, CDR2 YYNGEE. Here the CDR3 reads CASSVVGTGGSETQYF. As DNA, the CDR3 is TGTGCCAGCAGCGTAGTGGGGACAGGGGGTTCAGAGACCCAGTACTTC.

The chain carries TRBV9 and TRBJ2-1; 9 nucleotides match TRBD1. V trimming: 4 bases; J trimming: 7 bases; junction bases outside the gene matches: 6. The CDR3 sequence is 14 residues long. Per the germline V gene, CDR1 is SGDLS and CDR2 is YYNGEE. As DNA, the CDR3 is TGTGCCAGCAGCCCTAATGACAGGGGGAATGAGCAGTTCTTC. It specifies CASSPNDRGNEQFF.

The J gene is TRBJ2-7, the V gene TRBV10-2; maybe TRBD1 (5 bases). V lost 0 bases to trimming and J lost 0 bases, with 18 bases between them. The CDR3 length is 18 residues. CDR1 and CDR2 (germline): WSHSY, SAAADI. CDR3 amino acids: CASSESLGRVRTSYEQYF. CDR3 in DNA: TGCGCCAGCAGTGAGTCCCTAGGCAGGGTTAGGACCTCCTACGAGCAGTACTTC.

The chain couples TRBV4-3 to TRBJ2-2; TRBD2 agrees at 8 bases. Trimming at V came to 4 bases and at J to 3 bases, leaving 10 bases not matched to a gene. Germline CDR1 is LGHNA and CDR2 is YSLEER. The CDR3 runs to 17 residues. CDR3 nucleotide sequence: TGCGCCAGCAGCCTCCTCCAAGGGACTAGAGACACCGGGGAGCTGTTTTTT. This sequence encodes CASSLLQGTRDTGELFF.

This clone was detected a few times. The rearrangement uses TRBV4-2 and TRBJ2-1; possibly TRBD1 for D (7 bases). This CDR3 comprises 16 residues. V lost 0 bases, J lost 1 base, and 10 bases lay in between. The germline V gene encodes CDR1 LGHNA and CDR2 YNFKEQ. CDR3 sequence (DNA): TGTGCCAGCAGCCAAGATTCAGGGGGGTCCTACAATGAGCAGTTCTTC. Its protein product is CASSQDSGGSYNEQFF.

The rearrangement links TRBV6-5 to TRBJ2-7; D may be TRBD1 (5 bases). This CDR3 is 13 amino acids long. The germline V and J ends were trimmed by 6 bases and 1 base, with 10 bases remaining between them. CDR1 and CDR2 from the germline V gene are MNHEY and SVGAGI. CDR3 sequence reads: CASRGAPSYEQYF. The CDR3 DNA is TGTGCCAGCAGAGGGGCCCCTTCCTACGAGCAGTACTTC.

The chain is built from TRBV14 and TRBJ1-2; no firm D call. This CDR3 spans 13 amino acids. Trimming pared 4 bases from V and 2 bases from J, leaving 8 bases between. Germline V gene data show CDR1 as SGHDN and CDR2 as FVKESK. CDR3 sequence (DNA): TGTGCCAGCAGCCCCACGGTAAACTATGGCTACACCTTC. As protein: CASSPTVNYGYTF.

This sequence joins TRBV11-2 and TRBJ1-2; tentatively, D is TRBD1 (6 bases). The V and J ends lost 2 bases and 8 bases respectively, with 18 bases between them. This CDR3 contains 15 residues. Germline V gene sequence: CDR1 SGHAT, CDR2 FQNNGV. The CDR3, as DNA: TGTGCCAGCAGCTTAAGGGTGGGGGCAGGAGGCGGCTACACCTTC. This translates into CASSLRVGAGGGYTF.

The chain uses TRBV5-8 and TRBJ1-1; D is possibly TRBD1 (5 bases). V lost 4 bases, J lost 4 bases, and 17 bases lay in between. Germline assignment: CDR1 SGHTS and CDR2 YDEGEE. The CDR3 is 15 residues long. The CDR3 DNA reads TGTGCCAGCAGCGTTTGGGGCAGGGAAGGCACTGAAGCTTTCTTT. It yields the protein CASSVWGREGTEAFF.

The chain links TRBV2 to TRBJ2-5; maybe TRBD1 (6 bases). The CDR3 sequence is 13 residues long. Germline assignment: CDR1 SNHLY and CDR2 FYNNEI. V was pared by 2 bases and J by 7 bases, with 11 bases between. This chain's CDR3 is CASSEHQGSTQYF. Written as DNA, the CDR3 is TGTGCCAGCAGTGAACATCAGGGGTCGACCCAGTACTTC.

The chain combines TRBV5-1 with TRBJ2-5; D possibly corresponds to TRBD1 (5 bases). V shed 1 base and J shed 2 bases, with 12 bases lying between them. The CDR3 length is 15 residues. In germline, CDR1 is SGHRS, CDR2 YFSETQ. CDR3 sequence (DNA): TGCGCCAGCAGCTTGTTCCTGGACATACAAGAGACCCAGTACTTC. Its translation: CASSLFLDIQETQYF. Based on the CDR3 plus reference TRBV5-1 and TRBJ2-5, the full variable domain is KAGVTQTPRYLIKTRGQQVTLSCSPISGHRSVSWYQQTPGQGLQFLFEYFSETQRNKGNFPGRFSGRQFSNSRSEMNVSTLELGDSALYLCASSLFLDIQETQYFGPGTRLLVL.

The chain is built from TRBV6-5 and TRBJ1-2; D possibly corresponds to TRBD1 (6 bases). This CDR3 is built from 13 residues. Trimming pared 6 bases from V and 8 bases from J, leaving 16 bases between. CDR1 and CDR2 (germline): MNHEY, SVGAGI. The chain's CDR3 is CASRGGAGWGYTF. In DNA, the CDR3 is TGTGCCAGCAGGGGGGGGGCGGGTTGGGGCTACACCTTC.